This TCR beta chain was sequenced in a study of response to subunit inactivated influenza vaccine. Study results and limitations: Few additional T cells are recruited per seasonal influenza vaccination, authors suggested.

Germline V gene data show CDR1 as MNHNS and CDR2 as SASEGT. The CDR3 contains 16 residues. V was trimmed by 5 bases and J by 4 bases, leaving 20 bases between them. This clonotype was seen a handful of times. Its target is unknown. TCRdb independently ran MiXCR on the RT-PCR reads; one entry per CDR3 protein. The table records 700,000 to 900,000 distinct CDR3 sequences, approximately 22% of them present only once. This TCR derives from a man aged 50 to 59 who received an inactivated influenza vaccine. The chain has TRBV6-1 and TRBJ1-2; the D gene is possibly TRBD1 (6 bases). The material sequenced was PBMCs from blood, taken 5 days after vaccination. For the CDR3, the DNA is TGTGCCAGCAGTCTCACCTCAGGGGTTTCAGCCTATGGCTACACCTTC. Its translation is CASSLTSGVSAYGYTF.